The rows below give T cell receptor beta chains drawn from one sample of a study of cytomegalovirus exposure and HLA in healthy donors. This table comes from immunoSEQ multiplex PCR, and its TCRdb copy is limited to in-frame clones, with some not included. The table has around 120,000 clones, under 85% seen once. Sequencing used PBMCs. These receptors were obtained from a boy aged 10-17 years in good health and CMV-seronegative. Each CDR3 is given without its conserved first and last residue.

TRBV9	TRBJ2-2	ASSVRDRVTGELF
TRBV30	TRBJ2-1	AWTSGSSYNEQF
TRBV5-4	TRBJ2-1	ASSGDTNEQF
TRBV6-6	TRBJ2-7	ASSSGEVCY
TRBV7-9	TRBJ2-7	ASSWAGTGNEQY
TRBV7-9	TRBJ2-7	ASSPSRDAYEQY
TRBV7-9	TRBJ2-1	ASSFGQIYNEQF
TRBV7-7	TRBJ2-5	ASSLAKQAQETQY
TRBV5-5	TRBJ1-4	ASSLQGGREKLF
TRBV5-6	TRBJ2-1	ASSRSGGPYNEQF
TRBV7-2	TRBJ2-1	ASSFPNYNEQF
TRBV6-5	TRBJ1-2	ASSYSLEDGYT
TRBV5-1	TRBJ1-2	ASSEQGAIGYGYT
TRBV5-1	TRBJ1-4	ASSWTGWDATNEKLF
TRBV6-6	TRBJ2-1	ASSYPARVGNEQF
TRBV21-1	TRBJ1-1	ASPRGTGGDTEAF
TRBV27	TRBJ2-7	ASSLSPMTGHEQY
TRBV5-4	TRBJ2-1	ASSLAGSSGGAQF
TRBV5-1	TRBJ2-7	ASSWGAGGLEQY
TRBV9	TRBJ2-7	ASSPQDRVVNEQY
TRBV7-9	TRBJ2-7	ASSRDTTYEQY
TRBV5-6	TRBJ2-1	ASSLSIHEQF
TRBV27	TRBJ1-6	ASTPGQGSSPLH
TRBV19	TRBJ2-1	ASSIGRRGQGNNEQF
TRBV9	TRBJ1-2	ASSERGDYGYT
TRBV5-1	TRBJ2-2	ASSSPYGGGVRDTGELF
TRBV7-9	TRBJ1-2	ASSAVGQGYGYT
TRBV7-7	TRBJ2-1	ASSLGTGFNEQF
TRBV9	TRBJ2-5	ASSVVSSDLWAQY
TRBV29-1	TRBJ1-1	SVAHTEAF